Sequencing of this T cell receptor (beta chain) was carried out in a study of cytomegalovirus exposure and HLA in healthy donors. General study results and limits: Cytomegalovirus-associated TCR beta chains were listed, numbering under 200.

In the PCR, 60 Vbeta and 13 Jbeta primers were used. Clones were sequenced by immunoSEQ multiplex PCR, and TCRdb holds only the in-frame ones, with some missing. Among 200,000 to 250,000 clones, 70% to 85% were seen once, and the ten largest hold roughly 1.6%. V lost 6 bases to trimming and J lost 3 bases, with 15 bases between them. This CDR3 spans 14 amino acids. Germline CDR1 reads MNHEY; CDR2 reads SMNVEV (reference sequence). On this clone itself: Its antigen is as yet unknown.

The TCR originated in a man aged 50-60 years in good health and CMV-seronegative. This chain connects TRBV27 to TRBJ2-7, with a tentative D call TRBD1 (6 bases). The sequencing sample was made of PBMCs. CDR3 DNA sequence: TGTGCCAGCAGCCCCAGACAGGATTTCTACGAGCAGTACTTC. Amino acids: CASSPRQDFYEQYF.